This TCR beta chain was sequenced in a study of T cells in tumors after PD-1 blockade. On the study more broadly: During anti-PD-1 treatment, some patients continued daily vismodegib 150 mg.

Assay used: immunoSEQ multiplex PCR; TCRdb lists only in-frame clones, some missing. The table lists some 14,000 clones, 80% to 85% of them singletons, with 25% in the top ten. This CDR3 is 16 amino acids long. Germline assignment: CDR1 MGHRA and CDR2 YSYEKL. V dropped 5 bases and J dropped 5; count of bases not matched to a gene: 14. This TCR came from a human donor with basal cell carcinoma. V and J are TRBV4-1 and TRBJ1-1, with 7 bases lining up with TRBD1. The sample in question was PBMCs, obtained after anti-PD-1 treatment. Here the CDR3 reads CASSTGRTGRKTEAFF. The CDR3 coding sequence is TGCGCCAGCAGCACAGGTAGGACAGGAAGGAAGACTGAAGCTTTCTTT.